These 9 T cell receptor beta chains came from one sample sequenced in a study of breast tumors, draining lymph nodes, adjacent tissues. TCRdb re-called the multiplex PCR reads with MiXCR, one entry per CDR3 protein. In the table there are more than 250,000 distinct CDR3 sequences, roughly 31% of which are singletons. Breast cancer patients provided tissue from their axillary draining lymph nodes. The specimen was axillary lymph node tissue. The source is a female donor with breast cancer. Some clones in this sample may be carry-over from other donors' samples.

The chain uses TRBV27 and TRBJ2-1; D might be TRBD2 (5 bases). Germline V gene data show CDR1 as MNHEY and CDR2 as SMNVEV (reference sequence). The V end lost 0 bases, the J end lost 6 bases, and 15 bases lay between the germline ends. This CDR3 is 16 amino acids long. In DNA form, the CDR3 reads TGTGCCAGCAGTTTATCGCGGGTGGCTTACATCAATGAGCAGTTCTTC. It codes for CASSLSRVAYINEQFF.

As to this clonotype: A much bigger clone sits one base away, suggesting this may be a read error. CDR3 sequence (DNA): TGTGCCAGCAGACCCGGGATTAAGCAGTTCTTC. Amino acids: CASRPGIKQFF. This chain connects TRBV6-5 to TRBJ2-1, with a tentative D call TRBD2 (5 bases). Deletions cut 6 bases from V and 11 bases from J, with 11 bases between. The germline gives CDR1 MNHEY, CDR2 SVGAGI. This CDR3 is 11 amino acids long.

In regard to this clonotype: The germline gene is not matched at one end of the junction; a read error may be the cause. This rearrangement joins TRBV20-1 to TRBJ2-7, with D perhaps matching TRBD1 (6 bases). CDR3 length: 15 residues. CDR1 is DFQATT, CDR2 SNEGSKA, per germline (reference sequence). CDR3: CSAGDDQGHPYEQYF. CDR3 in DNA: TGCAGTGCTGGAGACGACCAGGGGCACCCCTACGAGCAGTACTTC.

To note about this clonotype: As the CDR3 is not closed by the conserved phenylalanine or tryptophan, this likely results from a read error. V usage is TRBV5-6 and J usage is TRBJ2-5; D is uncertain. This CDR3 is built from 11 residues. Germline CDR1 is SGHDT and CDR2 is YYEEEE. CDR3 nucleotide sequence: TGTGCCAGCAGCTTGGGAGAGAACCAGTACTCC. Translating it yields CASSLGENQYS.

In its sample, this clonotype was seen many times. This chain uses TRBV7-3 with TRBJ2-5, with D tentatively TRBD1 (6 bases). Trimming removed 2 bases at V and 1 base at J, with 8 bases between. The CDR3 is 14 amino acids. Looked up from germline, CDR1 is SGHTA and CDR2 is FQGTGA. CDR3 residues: CASSLDRCQETQYF. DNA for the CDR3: TGTGCCAGCAGCTTAGACAGGTGCCAAGAGACCCAGTACTTC.

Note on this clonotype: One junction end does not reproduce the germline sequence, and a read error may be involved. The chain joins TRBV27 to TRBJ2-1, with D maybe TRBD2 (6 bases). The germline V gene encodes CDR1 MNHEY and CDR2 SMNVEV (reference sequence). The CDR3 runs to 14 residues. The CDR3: CAGSSGTEWDEQFF. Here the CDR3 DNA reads TGTGCCGGCAGTTCAGGGACTGAGTGGGATGAGCAGTTCTTC.

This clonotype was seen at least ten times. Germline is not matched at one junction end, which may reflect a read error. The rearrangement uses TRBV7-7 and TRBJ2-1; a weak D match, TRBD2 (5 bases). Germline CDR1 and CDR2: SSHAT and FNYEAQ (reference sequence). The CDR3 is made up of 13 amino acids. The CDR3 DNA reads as TGTGCTAGCAGCTTAGCCGGGAATAATGAGCAGTTCTTC. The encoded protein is CASSLAGNNEQFF. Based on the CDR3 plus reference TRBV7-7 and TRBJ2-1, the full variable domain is GAGVSQSPRYKVTKRGQDVTLRCDPISSHATLYWYQQALGQGPEFLTYFNYEAQPDKSGLPSDRFSAERPEGSISTLTIQRTEQRDSAMYRCASSLAGNNEQFFGPGTRLTVL.

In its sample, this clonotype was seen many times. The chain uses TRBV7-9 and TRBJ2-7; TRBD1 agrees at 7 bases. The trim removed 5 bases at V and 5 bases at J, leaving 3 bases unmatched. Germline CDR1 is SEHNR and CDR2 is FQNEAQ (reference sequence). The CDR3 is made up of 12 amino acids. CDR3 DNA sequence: TGTGCCAGCAGCCAAACAGGGGACGAGCAGTACTTC. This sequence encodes CASSQTGDEQYF.

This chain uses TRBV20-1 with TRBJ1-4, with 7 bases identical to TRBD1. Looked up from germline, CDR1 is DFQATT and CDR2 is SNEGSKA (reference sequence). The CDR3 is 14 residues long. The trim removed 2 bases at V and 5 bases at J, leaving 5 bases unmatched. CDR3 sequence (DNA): TGCAGTGCTAGAAGGGACAGAAAAAATGAAAAACTGTTTTTT. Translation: CSARRDRKNEKLFF.